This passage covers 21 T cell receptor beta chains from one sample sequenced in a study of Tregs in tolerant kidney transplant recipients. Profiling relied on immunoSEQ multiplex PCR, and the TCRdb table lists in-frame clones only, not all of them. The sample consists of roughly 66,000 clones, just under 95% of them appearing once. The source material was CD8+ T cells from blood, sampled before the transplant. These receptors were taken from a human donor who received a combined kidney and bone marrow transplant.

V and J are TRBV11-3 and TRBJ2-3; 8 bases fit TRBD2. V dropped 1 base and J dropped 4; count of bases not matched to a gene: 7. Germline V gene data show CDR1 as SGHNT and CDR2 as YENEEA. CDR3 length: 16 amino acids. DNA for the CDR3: TGTGCCAGCAGCTTAGTGTCAGCGGGAGACCCAGATACGCAGTATTTT. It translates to CASSLVSAGDPDTQYF.

CDR3 bases: TGCGCCAGCAGCCATCAGGGTCTTAGGGAAAAACTGTTTTTT. Amino acid sequence: CASSHQGLREKLFF. The V and J genes are TRBV4-1 and TRBJ1-4, with D possibly being TRBD1 (5 bases). This CDR3 has 14 residues. The ends were cut back, 3 bases at V and 8 bases at J, with 13 bases in the middle. The germline V gene encodes CDR1 MGHRA and CDR2 YSYEKL.

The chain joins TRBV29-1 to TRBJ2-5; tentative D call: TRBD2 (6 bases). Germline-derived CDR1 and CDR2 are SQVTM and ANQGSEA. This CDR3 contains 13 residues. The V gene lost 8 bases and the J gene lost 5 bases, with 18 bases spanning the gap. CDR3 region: CSSAGPIVETQYF. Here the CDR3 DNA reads TGCAGCTCGGCGGGGCCTATCGTGGAGACCCAGTACTTC.

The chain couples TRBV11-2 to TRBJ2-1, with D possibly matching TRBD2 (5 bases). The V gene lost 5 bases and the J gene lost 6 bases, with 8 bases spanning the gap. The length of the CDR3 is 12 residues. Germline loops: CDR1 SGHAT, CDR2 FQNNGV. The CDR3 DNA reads TGTGCCAGCAGCCCGGGGTCCAATGAGCAGTTCTTC. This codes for CASSPGSNEQFF.

The CDR3 loop reads CASSQQLRGTSGRTDTQYF. CDR3 bases: TGTGCCAGCAGCCAACAGTTGCGGGGGACTAGCGGGCGCACAGATACGCAGTATTTT. The chain is built from TRBV4-2 and TRBJ2-3; 12 nucleotides line up with TRBD2. The trim removed 2 bases at V and 1 base at J, leaving 10 bases unmatched. There are 19 residues in the CDR3. The germline V gene has CDR1 LGHNA and CDR2 YNFKEQ.

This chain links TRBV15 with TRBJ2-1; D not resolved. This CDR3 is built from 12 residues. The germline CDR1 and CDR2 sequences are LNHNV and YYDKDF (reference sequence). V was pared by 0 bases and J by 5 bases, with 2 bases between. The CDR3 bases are TGTGCCACCAGCAGAGACGACAATGAGCAGTTCTTC. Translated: CATSRDDNEQFF.

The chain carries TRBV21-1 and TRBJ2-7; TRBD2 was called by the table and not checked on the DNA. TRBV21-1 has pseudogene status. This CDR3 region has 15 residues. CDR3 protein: CASSSQRLQTYEQYF. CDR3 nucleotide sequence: TGTGCCAGCAGTTCCCAGAGACTTCAGACCTACGAGCAGTACTTC.

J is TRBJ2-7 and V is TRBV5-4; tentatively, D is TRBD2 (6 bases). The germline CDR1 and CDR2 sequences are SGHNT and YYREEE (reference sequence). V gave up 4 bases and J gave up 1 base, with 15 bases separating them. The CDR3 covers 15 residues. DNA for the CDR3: TGTGCCAGCAGCGTGAGCGGGCGGGCGTCCTACGAGCAGTACTTC. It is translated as CASSVSGRASYEQYF.

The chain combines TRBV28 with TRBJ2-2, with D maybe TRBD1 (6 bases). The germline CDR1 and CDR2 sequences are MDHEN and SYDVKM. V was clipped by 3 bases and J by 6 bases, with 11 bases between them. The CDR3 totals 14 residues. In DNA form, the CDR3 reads TGTGCCAGCAGTTTGCTACAGGGTGCCGGGGAGCTGTTTTTT. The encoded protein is CASSLLQGAGELFF.

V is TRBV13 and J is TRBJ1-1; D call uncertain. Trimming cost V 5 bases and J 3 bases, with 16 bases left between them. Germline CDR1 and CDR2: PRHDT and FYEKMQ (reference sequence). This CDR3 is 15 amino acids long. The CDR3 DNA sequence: TGTGCCAGCAGCCCGCCGAGGTGGTGGGACACTGAAGCTTTCTTT. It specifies CASSPPRWWDTEAFF.

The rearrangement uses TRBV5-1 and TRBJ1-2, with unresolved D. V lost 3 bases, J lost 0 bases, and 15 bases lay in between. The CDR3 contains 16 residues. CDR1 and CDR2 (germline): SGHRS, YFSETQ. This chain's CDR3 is CASSYLSTRANYGYTF. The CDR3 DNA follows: TGCGCCAGCAGCTACCTATCGACCCGGGCTAACTATGGCTACACCTTC.

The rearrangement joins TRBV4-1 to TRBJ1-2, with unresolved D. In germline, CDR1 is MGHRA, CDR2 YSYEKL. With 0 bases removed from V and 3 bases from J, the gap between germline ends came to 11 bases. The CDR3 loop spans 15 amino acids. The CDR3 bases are TGCGCCAGCAGCCAAGATACTAGGTCCCACTATGGCTACACCTTC. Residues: CASSQDTRSHYGYTF.

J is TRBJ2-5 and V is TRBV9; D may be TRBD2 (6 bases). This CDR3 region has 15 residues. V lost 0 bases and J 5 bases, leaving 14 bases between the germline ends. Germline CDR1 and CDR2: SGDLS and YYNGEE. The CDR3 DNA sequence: TGTGCCAGCAGCGTAGACGGAGGGATTAGGGAGACCCAGTACTTC. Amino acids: CASSVDGGIRETQYF.

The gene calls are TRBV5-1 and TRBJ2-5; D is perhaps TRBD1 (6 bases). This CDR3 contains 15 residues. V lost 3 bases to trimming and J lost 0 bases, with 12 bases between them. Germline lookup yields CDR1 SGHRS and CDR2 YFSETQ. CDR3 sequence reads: CASSSGQTHQETQYF. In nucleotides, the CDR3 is TGCGCCAGCAGCTCTGGACAGACCCACCAAGAGACCCAGTACTTC. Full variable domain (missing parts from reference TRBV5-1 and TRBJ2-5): KAGVTQTPRYLIKTRGQQVTLSCSPISGHRSVSWYQQTPGQGLQFLFEYFSETQRNKGNFPGRFSGRQFSNSRSEMNVSTLELGDSALYLCASSSGQTHQETQYFGPGTRLLVL.

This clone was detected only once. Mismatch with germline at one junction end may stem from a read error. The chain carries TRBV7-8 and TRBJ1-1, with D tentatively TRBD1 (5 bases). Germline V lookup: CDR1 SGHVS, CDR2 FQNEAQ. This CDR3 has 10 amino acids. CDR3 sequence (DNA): TGTGCCAGCAGCCCCCGACAGACCAATTTT. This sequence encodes CASSPRQTNF.

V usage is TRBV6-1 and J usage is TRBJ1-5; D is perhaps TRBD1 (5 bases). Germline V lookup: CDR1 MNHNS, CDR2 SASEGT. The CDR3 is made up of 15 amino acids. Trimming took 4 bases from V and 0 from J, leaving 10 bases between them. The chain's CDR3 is CASSGPRDSNQPQHF. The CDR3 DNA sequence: TGTGCCAGCAGTGGGCCCAGGGATAGCAATCAGCCCCAGCATTTT.

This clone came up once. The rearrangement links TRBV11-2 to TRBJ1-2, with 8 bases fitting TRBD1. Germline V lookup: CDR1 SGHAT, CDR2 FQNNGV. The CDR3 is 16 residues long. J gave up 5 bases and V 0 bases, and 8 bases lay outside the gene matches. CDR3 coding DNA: TGTGCCAGCAGCTTAGACCTCAGGGGGCTCCCTTATGGCTACACCTTC. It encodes CASSLDLRGLPYGYTF.

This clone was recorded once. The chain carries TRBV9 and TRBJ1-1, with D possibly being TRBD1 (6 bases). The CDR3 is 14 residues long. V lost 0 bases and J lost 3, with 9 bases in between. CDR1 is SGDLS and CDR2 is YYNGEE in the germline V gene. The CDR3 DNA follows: TGTGCCAGCAGCGTAGTATCAGGGGACACTGAAGCTTTCTTT. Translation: CASSVVSGDTEAFF.

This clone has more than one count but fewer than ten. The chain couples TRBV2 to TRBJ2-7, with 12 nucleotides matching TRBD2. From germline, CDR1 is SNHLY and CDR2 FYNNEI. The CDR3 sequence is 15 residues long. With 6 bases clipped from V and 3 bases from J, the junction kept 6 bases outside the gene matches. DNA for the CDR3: TGTGCCAGCAGATCCGGACTAGCGGGGATCTACGAGCAGTACTTC. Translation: CASRSGLAGIYEQYF.

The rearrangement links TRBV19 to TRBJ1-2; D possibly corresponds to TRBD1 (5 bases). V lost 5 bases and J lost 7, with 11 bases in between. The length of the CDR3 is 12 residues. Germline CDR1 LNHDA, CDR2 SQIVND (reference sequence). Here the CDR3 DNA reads TGTGCCAGTAGTTGGGAGGGGACTGGCTACACCTTC. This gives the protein CASSWEGTGYTF.

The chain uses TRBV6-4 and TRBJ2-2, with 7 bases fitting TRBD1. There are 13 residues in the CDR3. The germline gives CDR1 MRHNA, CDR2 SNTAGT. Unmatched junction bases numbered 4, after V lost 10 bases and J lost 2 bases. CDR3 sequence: CATRDRNTGELFF. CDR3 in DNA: TGTGCCACCCGGGACAGAAACACCGGGGAGCTGTTTTTT.